Shown below are 15 T cell receptor beta chains from a single sample sequenced in a study of cytomegalovirus exposure and HLA in healthy donors. The PCR employed 60 Vbeta primers together with 13 Jbeta primers. Sequencing was performed with immunoSEQ multiplex PCR; in TCRdb, only in-frame clones are kept and a portion is missing. The sample carries roughly 110,000 clones, roughly 69% recorded once. The sample was PBMCs. These receptors came from a woman aged 25 to 45 in good health and CMV-seronegative.

This sequence joins TRBV11-1 and TRBJ2-3; possible D gene TRBD2, 5 bases. Trimming pared 5 bases from V and 8 bases from J, leaving 17 bases between. Germline values: CDR1 SGHAT, CDR2 FQDESV (reference sequence). The CDR3 totals 14 residues. CDR3 sequence reads: CASSVTRGPGTQYF. The CDR3 bases are TGTGCCAGCAGCGTCACCCGGGGTCCCGGTACGCAGTATTTT.

For the CDR3, the DNA is TGCGCCAGCAGCCGGGTGCTGGGAGGCCGAACGAGCTCCTACAATGAGCAGTTCTTC. Its translation: CASSRVLGGRTSSYNEQFF. The chain recombines TRBV4-3 with TRBJ2-1, with D possibly being TRBD2 (6 bases). Looked up from germline, CDR1 is LGHNA and CDR2 is YSLEER. Trimming pared 4 bases from V and 0 bases from J, leaving 22 bases between. The CDR3 is 19 amino acids.

This clone was detected a few times. The chain joins TRBV7-2 to TRBJ2-6; possibly TRBD1 for D (6 bases). V was cut by 1 base and J by 1 base, with 8 bases left in between. Germline-derived CDR1 and CDR2 are SGHTA and FQGNSA. This CDR3 has 16 residues. CDR3: CASSLVQGSGANVLTF. The CDR3 nucleotides are TGTGCCAGCAGCTTAGTTCAGGGGTCTGGGGCCAACGTCCTGACTTTC.

This rearrangement joins TRBV9 to TRBJ1-2, with TRBD1 matching over 9 bases. The V gene's germline CDR1 is SGDLS and CDR2 YYNGEE. The CDR3 spans 15 residues. V lost 4 bases and J lost 6; bases outside the gene matches: 10. The CDR3 DNA sequence: TGTGCCAGCAGCTCACGGACAGGGGACCGAAATGGCTACACCTTC. This codes for CASSSRTGDRNGYTF.

This chain joins TRBV5-6 and TRBJ2-3, with 13 bases fitting TRBD2. Germline CDR1 and CDR2: SGHDT and YYEEEE. The V and J ends lost 2 bases and 6 bases, in that order; junction bases with no gene match: 6. The CDR3 runs 16 residues. The CDR3: CASSLGLAGVGDTQYF. Written as DNA, the CDR3 is TGTGCCAGCAGCTTAGGACTAGCGGGAGTTGGGGATACGCAGTATTTT.

The sample holds one count of this clone. This rearrangement joins TRBV7-6 to TRBJ2-2; the D gene is possibly TRBD2 (5 bases). The CDR3 has 16 residues. V was shortened by 5 bases and J by 5 bases, with 18 bases between the two germline ends. Germline loops: CDR1 SGHVS, CDR2 FNYEAQ. CDR3 in amino acids: CASSPPGGSRTGELFF. CDR3 nucleotide sequence: TGTGCCAGCAGCCCTCCCGGAGGTAGTCGGACCGGGGAGCTGTTTTTT.

This clone was counted once. The CDR3 is CASSPWAGAEAFF. The CDR3 DNA reads TGTGCCAGCAGCCCATGGGCAGGGGCTGAAGCTTTCTTT. This chain joins TRBV11-2 and TRBJ1-1; perhaps TRBD1 as D (6 bases). Trimming shortened V by 5 bases and J by 6 bases, and 13 bases separated the two germline ends. The CDR3 is made up of 13 amino acids. The germline gives CDR1 SGHAT, CDR2 FQNNGV.

The chain links TRBV2 to TRBJ1-5; D gene ambiguous. From germline, CDR1 is SNHLY and CDR2 FYNNEI. CDR3 size: 12 residues. Trimming took 3 bases from V and 3 from J, leaving 3 bases between them. The CDR3 bases are TGTGCCAGCAGTGACAACAATCAGCCCCAGCATTTT. This translates into CASSDNNQPQHF.

This clone was seen only a few times. V gene TRBV9 combines with J gene TRBJ2-2, with D perhaps TRBD1 (6 bases). Germline-derived CDR1 and CDR2 are SGDLS and YYNGEE. The CDR3 covers 16 residues. The V and J ends lost 3 bases and 2 bases respectively, with 14 bases between them. This CDR3 is CASSEGVGINTGELFF. The CDR3 DNA is TGTGCCAGCAGCGAGGGGGTCGGCATCAACACCGGGGAGCTGTTTTTT.

A few counts support this clone. J is TRBJ2-6 and V is TRBV18; TRBD1 aligns across 7 bases. In germline, CDR1 is KGHSH, CDR2 LQKENI. The CDR3 sequence is 19 residues long. V dropped 4 bases and J dropped 0; count of bases not matched to a gene: 12. CDR3 loop: CASSLTPGTANSGANVLTF. The DNA for the CDR3 is TGTGCCAGCTCACTCACCCCCGGGACAGCGAACTCTGGGGCCAACGTCCTGACTTTC.

V and J are TRBV15 and TRBJ2-7, with 10 bases identical to TRBD2. The J segment lost 5 bases and the V segment lost 6 bases, leaving 7 bases of the junction unmatched. Germline values: CDR1 LNHNV, CDR2 YYDKDF (reference sequence). CDR3 length: 14 amino acids. The CDR3: CATRLAGIMDEQYF. CDR3 DNA: TGTGCCACCAGACTAGCGGGGATTATGGACGAGCAGTACTTC.

The rearrangement links TRBV7-9 to TRBJ2-1; perhaps TRBD2 as D (5 bases). V lost 3 bases to trimming and J lost 2 bases, with 14 bases between them. Germline V gene data show CDR1 as SEHNR and CDR2 as FQNEAQ (reference sequence). This CDR3 is built from 16 residues. The CDR3 protein is CASSFVMSGTYNEQFF. In DNA form, the CDR3 reads TGTGCCAGCAGCTTTGTAATGAGCGGTACCTACAATGAGCAGTTCTTC.

This chain links TRBV19 with TRBJ2-1; TRBD2 agrees at 10 bases. CDR1 is LNHDA and CDR2 is SQIVND in the germline V gene (reference sequence). The CDR3 length is 14 residues. V lost 5 bases and J lost 8; bases outside the gene matches: 6. The CDR3 sequence is CASSETSGNDEQFF. CDR3 coding DNA: TGTGCCAGTAGTGAAACTAGCGGGAACGATGAGCAGTTCTTC.

V and J are TRBV4-1 and TRBJ1-1; 7 nucleotides line up with TRBD1. V shed 1 base, J shed 4 bases, and the junction held 9 bases outside the gene matches. The CDR3 runs to 16 residues. CDR1 and CDR2 (germline): MGHRA, YSYEKL. CDR3 DNA: TGCGCCAGCAGCCAAGTTGGGACAGCCAGGGGCACTGAAGCTTTCTTT. Translating gives CASSQVGTARGTEAFF.

V usage is TRBV9 and J usage is TRBJ1-1; 9 bases fit TRBD1. V dropped 6 bases and J dropped 0; count of bases not matched to a gene: 9. Germline CDR1 reads SGDLS; CDR2 reads YYNGEE. The CDR3 covers 16 residues. CDR3 DNA sequence: TGTGCCAGCACCGAAGGGACAGGGACTTTGAACACTGAAGCTTTCTTT. It yields the protein CASTEGTGTLNTEAFF. Looking up the rest from reference TRBV9 and TRBJ1-1 gives the full variable domain: DSGVTQTPKHLITATGQRVTLRCSPRSGDLSVYWYQQSLDQGLQFLIQYYNGEERAKGNILERFSAQQFPDLHSELNLSSLELGDSALYFCASTEGTGTLNTEAFFGQGTRLTVV.